The T cell receptor (beta chain) described here comes from a study of T cell responses to AZD1222 COVID-19 vaccine. Recipients boosted at about 4 weeks or about 12 weeks are pooled. TCRdb keeps only in-frame clones here, not all; method: immunoSEQ multiplex PCR. Of about 120,000 clones in the sample, under 95% were seen once. A note on this clone: Its antigen is not known.

The length of the CDR3 is 13 residues. The germline V gene encodes CDR1 MNHEY and CDR2 SVGAGI. The V gene lost 6 bases and the J gene lost 8 bases, with 14 bases spanning the gap. Study-level results: Only after the peak T cell response were repertoires sampled. White British people made up most donors, females outnumbered males, and clonal diversity was possibly underestimated.

This receptor was taken from an adult who received the AZD1222 COVID-19 vaccine. V usage is TRBV6-5 and J usage is TRBJ2-4; maybe TRBD2 (6 bases). This material consisted of peripheral blood, taken 28 days after the second AZD1222 dose. The CDR3, as DNA: TGTGCCAGCAGCTTAATGGGGGGTGACATTCAGTACTTC. It encodes CASSLMGGDIQYF.